The 13 T cell receptor beta chains presented below share a single source sample, sequenced in a study of T cell responses to AZD1222 COVID-19 vaccine. Sequenced by immunoSEQ multiplex PCR; TCRdb stores in-frame clones only, minus some. The sample contains some 140,000 clones, around 90% of which appear only once. The sequences come from peripheral blood, collected on day 0 of AZD1222 vaccination. The receptors derive from an adult in good health.

The chain is built from TRBV30 and TRBJ1-2, with D perhaps TRBD1 (5 bases). CDR1 and CDR2 (germline): GTSNPN, SVGIG (reference sequence). V lost 3 bases to trimming and J lost 8 bases, with 16 bases between them. This CDR3 has 13 amino acids. The CDR3 DNA reads as TGTGCCTGGAGGGATTCCAGGGTCGGGGGCTACACCTTC. Protein sequence: CAWRDSRVGGYTF. Full variable domain (outside the CDR3, taken from reference TRBV30 and TRBJ1-2): SQTIHQWPATLVQPVGSPLSLECTVEGTSNPNLYWYRQAAGRGLQLLFYSVGIGQISSEVPQNLSASRPQDRQFILSSKKLLLSDSGFYLCAWRDSRVGGYTFGSGTRLTVV.

The J gene is TRBJ1-5, the V gene TRBV6-2 or TRBV6-3; possible D gene TRBD1, 6 bases. Germline V gene sequence: CDR1 MNHEY, CDR2 SVGEGT. With 3 bases removed from V and 0 bases from J, the gap between germline ends came to 12 bases. The CDR3 consists of 16 residues. CDR3 sequence (DNA): TGTGCCAGCAGTTATACCGGGGACATTAGCAATCAGCCCCAGCATTTT. Protein: CASSYTGDISNQPQHF.

V is TRBV18 and J is TRBJ2-5; TRBD1 matches at 9 bases. Per the germline V gene, CDR1 is KGHSH and CDR2 is LQKENI. CDR3 length equals 13 residues. V lost 3 bases, J lost 9 bases, and 5 bases stayed unmatched. CDR3 in DNA: TGTGCCAGCTCACCTGGGGACAGGGAGGCCCAGTACTTC. As protein: CASSPGDREAQYF.

The rearrangement joins TRBV19 to TRBJ1-1; the match to TRBD1 covers 8 bases. This CDR3 is 14 amino acids long. Germline V gene lookup returns CDR1 LNHDA and CDR2 SQIVND (reference sequence). V shed 7 bases and J 0 bases; nucleotides not matched to a gene: 4. As DNA, the CDR3 is TGTGCCAGTACCACGACAGGGGTGAACACTGAAGCTTTCTTT. This codes for CASTTTGVNTEAFF.

This clone appeared a single time. This sequence joins TRBV3-1 (or the pseudogene TRBV3-2) and TRBJ2-1; D gene uncertain. Germline CDR1 is LGHDT and CDR2 is YNNKEL (reference sequence). CDR3 length: 14 residues. Trimming shortened V by 0 bases and J by 7 bases, and 10 bases separated the two germline ends. The CDR3 protein is CASSQEGAFNEQFF. The CDR3 DNA follows: TGTGCCAGCAGCCAAGAAGGCGCTTTTAATGAGCAGTTCTTC.

This chain joins TRBV7-7 and TRBJ2-3, with TRBD2 identical over 8 bases. Trimming cost V 4 bases and J 0 bases; bases outside gene matches: 3. The CDR3 totals 15 residues. Germline loops: CDR1 SSHAT, CDR2 FNYEAQ (reference sequence). CDR3 sequence reads: CASSSGGASTDTQYF. The DNA for the CDR3 is TGTGCCAGCAGCTCCGGGGGGGCTAGCACAGATACGCAGTATTTT.

In this sample, this clone turned up once. The CDR3 here is CASTPGRVLPQHF. In DNA form, the CDR3 reads TGTGCCAGCACCCCCGGACGAGTTTTGCCCCAGCATTTT. The genes are TRBV6-4 and TRBJ1-5; D is undetermined. CDR3 length: 13 amino acids. CDR1 and CDR2 (germline): MRHNA, SNTAGT. V was trimmed by 7 bases and J by 9 bases, leaving 16 bases between them.

This sequence joins TRBV19 and TRBJ1-3; D gene ambiguous. Per the germline V gene, CDR1 is LNHDA and CDR2 is SQIVND (reference sequence). Trimming took off 5 bases at V and 0 bases at J, with 8 bases between the two ends. This CDR3 contains 14 residues. The CDR3 DNA follows: TGTGCCAGTAGTGAACGGACCTCTGGAAACACCATATATTTT. Protein: CASSERTSGNTIYF.

This chain joins TRBV7-9 and TRBJ2-1, with D unclear. V was clipped by 2 bases and J by 0 bases, with 8 bases between them. There are 15 residues in the CDR3. The germline V gene has CDR1 SEHNR and CDR2 FQNEAQ (reference sequence). The CDR3: CASSLPDRSYNEQFF. The CDR3, as DNA: TGTGCCAGCAGCTTACCGGATCGCTCCTACAATGAGCAGTTCTTC.

V usage is TRBV6-5 and J usage is TRBJ2-7, with 12 bases fitting TRBD2. This CDR3 comprises 16 residues. V shed 0 bases and J 5 bases; nucleotides not matched to a gene: 5. Germline CDR1 is MNHEY and CDR2 is SVGAGI. CDR3 in amino acids: CASSYSTSGSADEQYF. Here the CDR3 DNA reads TGTGCCAGCAGTTACTCGACTAGCGGGAGCGCCGACGAGCAGTACTTC.

The chain uses TRBV6-6 and TRBJ2-7; TRBD1 might be the D (5 bases). The germline CDR1 and CDR2 sequences are MNHNY and SVGAGI (reference sequence). This CDR3 has 11 residues. The V and J ends lost 6 bases and 4 bases respectively, with 7 bases between them. Here the CDR3 reads CASSRTYEQYF. In DNA, the CDR3 is TGTGCCAGCAGCAGGACATACGAGCAGTACTTC.

This chain uses TRBV3-1 (or the pseudogene TRBV3-2) with TRBJ1-4; D call uncertain. V lost 10 bases and J lost 8, with 17 bases in between. Germline assignment: CDR1 LGHDT and CDR2 YNNKEL (reference sequence). The CDR3 runs 13 residues. The CDR3 protein is CATEKEGSEKLFF. The CDR3 nucleotides are TGTGCCACCGAGAAGGAGGGAAGCGAAAAACTGTTTTTT.

The gene calls are TRBV12-5 and TRBJ1-1, with 8 nucleotides matching TRBD1. Trimming removed 5 bases from V and 0 bases from J; junction bases left unmatched: 5. Germline V gene lookup returns CDR1 LGHNT and CDR2 FRNRAP. This CDR3 is 15 amino acids long. The CDR3 loop reads CASGRAGGLNTEAFF. For the CDR3, the DNA is TGTGCTAGTGGTCGTGCAGGGGGCCTGAACACTGAAGCTTTCTTT.